One and the same sample provided the 2 T cell receptor beta chains below, sequenced in a study of beta chain features in type 1 diabetes. Sequenced material consisted of expressed TCRB transcripts (all of the isolated RNA was reverse transcribed). Only in-frame clones appear in the TCRdb table, and some are missing; sequencing was by immunoSEQ multiplex PCR. Counted here are about 450,000 clones, around 10% occurring once; the ten biggest clones make up around 0.05%. Specimen: naive CD4+ T cells from blood. The receptors were sampled from a young woman in good health.

In DNA form, the CDR3 reads TGTGCCAGCCGGAGGGCTATCACAGATACGCAGTATTTT. Translating it yields CASRRAITDTQYF. The rearrangement joins TRBV5-4 to TRBJ2-3, with D possibly being TRBD2 (6 bases). The germline V and J ends were trimmed by 7 bases and 2 bases, with 11 bases remaining between them. The CDR3 is 13 residues long. CDR1 is SGHNT and CDR2 is YYREEE in the germline V gene (reference sequence).

This clone is a singleton in its sample. This chain uses TRBV7-9 with TRBJ1-5, with TRBD1 matching over 7 bases. CDR3 length: 15 amino acids. Losses at the gene ends were 4 bases for V and 7 bases for J; bases not matched to a gene: 10. CDR1 SEHNR and CDR2 FQNEAQ come from the germline V gene (reference sequence). The CDR3 region has the DNA TGTGCCAGCAGCTCCCTCACAGGGGCATCACAGCCCCAGCATTTT. Amino acids: CASSSLTGASQPQHF.